Below are 27 T cell receptor beta chains sequenced from a single sample in a study of identical twins. TCRdb used MiXCR to reprocess the 5' RACE reads, holding one entry per CDR3 protein. The sample lists 310,000 or so distinct CDR3 sequences, under 9.5% seen once, with roughly 2.1% in the top ten. The same sample was also studied in work on yellow fever vaccine responses in identical twins.

Sequencing was done on a sample of memory (CD45RO+) T cells sorted from blood. These receptors all stem from a woman between 18 and 30 years old in good health.

This clonotype was seen many times. V gene TRBV15 combines with J gene TRBJ1-1; possible D gene TRBD1, 5 bases. Germline V CDR1 and CDR2: LNHNV, YYDKDF (reference sequence). Deletions cut 0 bases from V and 6 bases from J, with 14 bases between. The CDR3 contains 15 residues. CDR3 nucleotide sequence: TGTGCCACCAGCAGAGATAGCAGGGTGGGCCCTGAAGCTTTCTTT. Translation: CATSRDSRVGPEAFF.

The gene calls are TRBV28 and TRBJ2-7; no reliable D call. Trimming cost V 5 bases and J 5 bases, with 13 bases left between them. From germline, CDR1 is MDHEN and CDR2 SYDVKM. The CDR3 spans 13 residues. CDR3: CASSKSGRNEQYF. Here the CDR3 DNA reads TGTGCCAGCAGTAAGAGTGGTCGCAACGAGCAGTACTTC. The whole variable domain, remainder taken from reference TRBV28 and TRBJ2-7, is DVKVTQSSRYLVKRTGEKVFLECVQDMDHENMFWYRQDPGLGLRLIYFSYDVKMKEKGDIPEGYSVSREKKERFSLILESASTNQTSMYLCASSKSGRNEQYFGPGTRLTVT.

This clonotype was observed a handful of times. CDR3 coding DNA: TGCAGTGCCCCGAGTAGCGGGAAGGAGACCCAGTACTTC. Protein sequence: CSAPSSGKETQYF. This rearrangement joins TRBV20-1 to TRBJ2-5; 8 nucleotides align to TRBD2. The CDR3 extends over 13 amino acids. With V trimmed by 6 bases and J by 5 bases, 8 bases remained unmatched. Germline CDR1 DFQATT, CDR2 SNEGSKA (reference sequence).

This clonotype was counted ten times or more. The V gene is TRBV29-1, the J gene TRBJ2-2; D is ambiguous. The ends were cut back, 7 bases at V and 1 base at J, with 19 bases in the middle. Germline lookup yields CDR1 SQVTM and CDR2 ANQGSEA. The CDR3 contains 16 residues. DNA for the CDR3: TGCAGCGGACCCGCGGACGAGAGATTGAACACCGGGGAGCTGTTTTTT. It yields the protein CSGPADERLNTGELFF.

The table lists this clonotype with a few counts. This chain connects TRBV2 to TRBJ2-2; tentative D call: TRBD2 (6 bases). V shed 8 bases and J shed 7 bases, with 14 bases lying between them. The CDR3 spans 13 residues. The germline V gene encodes CDR1 SNHLY and CDR2 FYNNEI. The CDR3 nucleotides read TGTGCCAGCCTACGAGGAGGGGTCGGGGAGCTGTTTTTT. This translates into CASLRGGVGELFF.

This clonotype was seen many times. The CDR3 DNA follows: TGCGCCAGCAGCTTGAGCCCCCTTCAGCCCCAGCATTTT. Amino acid sequence: CASSLSPLQPQHF. This chain connects TRBV5-1 to TRBJ1-5; D gene ambiguous. Trimming took off 1 base at V and 6 bases at J, with 8 bases between the two ends. The germline V gene encodes CDR1 SGHRS and CDR2 YFSETQ. The CDR3 has 13 amino acids.

This clonotype was recorded many times. This rearrangement joins TRBV4-1 to TRBJ2-5; D is perhaps TRBD2 (7 bases). This CDR3 contains 15 residues. The ends were cut back, 3 bases at V and 7 bases at J, with 18 bases in the middle. CDR1 and CDR2 (germline): MGHRA, YSYEKL. The CDR3: CASSQAGDISRTQYF. CDR3 bases: TGCGCCAGCAGCCAGGCGGGGGACATTAGTCGGACCCAGTACTTC.

This clonotype has a handful of counts. This chain uses TRBV20-1 with TRBJ2-7, with 7 positions matching TRBD2. The CDR3 extends over 12 amino acids. V shed 3 bases, J shed 5 bases, and the junction held 4 bases outside the gene matches. Germline V gene sequence: CDR1 DFQATT, CDR2 SNEGSKA (reference sequence). The CDR3 here is CSARRTSNEQYV. Written as DNA, the CDR3 is TGCAGTGCTAGGAGGACTAGTAACGAGCAGTACGTC.

This clonotype was seen only a few times. This chain joins TRBV6-5 and TRBJ1-4; TRBD1 aligns across 11 bases. The V gene's germline CDR1 is MNHEY and CDR2 SVGAGI. This CDR3 is built from 15 residues. J lost 8 bases, V lost 2 bases, and 4 bases had no gene match. The CDR3 spells CASSYGQGAKEKLFF. The CDR3 coding sequence is TGTGCCAGCAGTTACGGACAGGGGGCAAAAGAAAAACTGTTTTTT.

This clonotype has a count of ten or more. The chain uses TRBV10-2 and TRBJ2-3, with D perhaps matching TRBD2 (6 bases). V lost 5 bases to trimming and J lost 1 base, with 13 bases between them. CDR3 length equals 15 residues. The germline gives CDR1 WSHSY, CDR2 SAAADI. The CDR3 DNA reads TGCGCCAGCAGTTCAGGAGGGCCGGGCACAGATACGCAGTATTTT. Amino acids: CASSSGGPGTDTQYF.

This clonotype was counted many times. The V call is TRBV29-1, the J call TRBJ2-1; the match to TRBD2 covers 9 bases. There are 18 residues in the CDR3. After removal of 6 bases from V and 3 bases from J, the junction contained 18 bases not matched to a gene. Germline V gene data show CDR1 as SQVTM and CDR2 as ANQGSEA. The CDR3 DNA is TGCAGCGTACTAATGCGGGGGGGAGGCAGGGGAGGCTACAATGAGCAGTTCTTC. As protein: CSVLMRGGGRGGYNEQFF.

This clonotype was counted many times. The rearrangement joins TRBV3-1 to TRBJ2-5, with TRBD1 as a possible D gene (5 bases). Deletions cut 7 bases from V and 2 bases from J, with 11 bases between. Germline V gives CDR1 LGHDT, CDR2 YNNKEL (reference sequence). There are 13 residues in the CDR3. CDR3 coding DNA: TGTGCCAGCATGGGTAGACAGCAAGAGACCCAGTACTTC. It is translated as CASMGRQQETQYF.

This clonotype was observed a handful of times. The V gene is TRBV5-1, the J gene TRBJ2-3, with 8 bases aligning to TRBD2. The CDR3 totals 16 residues. The V gene's germline CDR1 is SGHRS and CDR2 YFSETQ. V dropped 0 bases and J dropped 2; count of bases not matched to a gene: 5. In DNA form, the CDR3 reads TGCGCCAGCAGCTTGGTCGGGACTAGGTCCACAGATACGCAGTATTTT. Amino acids: CASSLVGTRSTDTQYF. The complete variable domain, with remaining parts taken from reference TRBV5-1 and TRBJ2-3, reads KAGVTQTPRYLIKTRGQQVTLSCSPISGHRSVSWYQQTPGQGLQFLFEYFSETQRNKGNFPGRFSGRQFSNSRSEMNVSTLELGDSALYLCASSLVGTRSTDTQYFGPGTRLTVL.

This clonotype appeared many times. The chain links TRBV29-1 to TRBJ2-3; no clear D. This CDR3 is built from 12 residues. Between the trimmed V and J ends, which lost 1 base and 2 bases, there was a span of 4 bases. Germline CDR1 is SQVTM and CDR2 is ANQGSEA. Written as DNA, the CDR3 is TGCAGCGTTGAAGGAGACACAGATACGCAGTATTTT. Translation: CSVEGDTDTQYF.

This CDR3 reads CASSHRYRTYEQYF. The CDR3 nucleotides read TGTGCCAGCAGCCATAGATATAGAACTTACGAGCAGTACTTC. This sequence joins TRBV7-6 and TRBJ2-7; D remains unclear. In germline, CDR1 is SGHVS, CDR2 FNYEAQ. Trimming took 5 bases from V and 4 from J, leaving 15 bases between them. The CDR3 is made up of 14 amino acids.

This clonotype showed up just a few times. The chain links TRBV11-2 to TRBJ2-1, with 11 bases lining up with TRBD1. The junction had 10 bases not matched to a gene; V was cut back by 5 bases and J by 7 bases. The CDR3 covers 16 residues. Germline V CDR1 and CDR2: SGHAT, FQNNGV. DNA of the CDR3: TGTGCCAGCAGCCCTTCTTGGGGACAGGGGGAGAATGAGCAGTTCTTC. It encodes CASSPSWGQGENEQFF.

In this sample, this clonotype turned up many times. This rearrangement joins TRBV3-1 to TRBJ2-1; TRBD2 aligns across 10 bases. V was clipped by 4 bases and J by 1 base; unmatched bases: 22. CDR1 is LGHDT and CDR2 is YNNKEL in the germline V gene (reference sequence). The CDR3 length is 22 residues. CDR3 amino acids: CASSLHPPQGLAGEESYNEQFF. The DNA for the CDR3 is TGTGCCAGCAGCCTCCATCCCCCTCAAGGGCTAGCGGGGGAGGAGTCCTACAATGAGCAGTTCTTC.

In this sample, this clonotype turned up many times. The rearrangement links TRBV6-4 to TRBJ2-1; D is undetermined. Germline CDR1 is MRHNA and CDR2 is SNTAGT. With 2 bases removed from V and 0 bases from J, the gap between germline ends came to 2 bases. There are 13 residues in the CDR3. CDR3 sequence reads: CASSDGSYNEQFF. In nucleotides, the CDR3 is TGTGCCAGCAGTGACGGCTCCTACAATGAGCAGTTCTTC.

This clonotype was seen a few times. The CDR3 is CASSFFPGLVLDTQYF. The CDR3 DNA is TGTGCCAGCAGTTTTTTCCCGGGACTAGTCCTAGATACGCAGTATTTT. The chain links TRBV27 to TRBJ2-3; TRBD2 agrees at 8 bases. Germline CDR1 MNHEY, CDR2 SMNVEV (reference sequence). V lost 3 bases and J lost 5; bases outside the gene matches: 10. CDR3 size: 16 residues.

This clonotype was seen a handful of times. The chain is built from TRBV7-9 and TRBJ2-7; no definite D call. V was shortened by 1 base and J by 0 bases, with 10 bases between the two germline ends. This CDR3 has 15 amino acids. Germline-derived CDR1 and CDR2 are SEHNR and FQNEAQ (reference sequence). The CDR3 DNA reads as TGTGCCAGCAGCTTAGAATGGCCAAGCTCCTACGAGCAGTACGTC. Translation gives CASSLEWPSSYEQYV.

The CDR3 DNA sequence: TGTGCCATCAGTAAGGGACCGGGGCGTGAGCAGTTCTTC. Its protein is CAISKGPGREQFF. This chain connects TRBV10-3 to TRBJ2-1; D assignment may be TRBD1 or TRBD2 (5 bases each). Germline CDR1 is ENHRY and CDR2 is SYGVKD. The CDR3 contains 13 residues. The V and J ends lost 5 bases and 9 bases respectively, with 14 bases between them.

The chain recombines TRBV28 with TRBJ1-5; D is uncertain. The CDR3 is made up of 13 amino acids. Trimming pared 4 bases from V and 11 bases from J, leaving 15 bases between. CDR1 and CDR2 (germline): MDHEN, SYDVKM. The DNA for the CDR3 is TGTGCCAGCAGTTCCGGACCTCTATTGGCCCAGCATTTT. Protein sequence: CASSSGPLLAQHF.

The chain recombines TRBV9 with TRBJ2-5, with 10 nucleotides matching TRBD1. The CDR3 runs to 15 residues. The V gene end was trimmed by 5 bases and the J gene end by 4 bases; junction bases not matched to a gene: 8. The germline CDR1 and CDR2 sequences are SGDLS and YYNGEE. DNA for the CDR3: TGTGCCAGCAGTCGGGTCGGACAGGGGGGAGAGACCCAGTACTTC. Residues: CASSRVGQGGETQYF.

This sequence joins TRBV20-1 and TRBJ2-5; TRBD2 is a possible D gene (7 bases). CDR3 length: 14 residues. V was pared by 6 bases and J by 2 bases, with 16 bases between. Per the germline V gene, CDR1 is DFQATT and CDR2 is SNEGSKA (reference sequence). CDR3 region: CSAKDGGLQETQYF. CDR3 nucleotides: TGCAGTGCAAAGGACGGGGGGCTGCAAGAGACCCAGTACTTC.

The table lists this clonotype with many counts. The gene calls are TRBV7-8 and TRBJ2-5, with 9 bases matching TRBD1. V trimming: 1 base; J trimming: 3 bases; junction bases outside the gene matches: 6. The germline gives CDR1 SGHVS, CDR2 FQNEAQ. The CDR3 runs 16 residues. CDR3 amino acids: CASSLERGQGKETQYF. The CDR3 region has the DNA TGTGCCAGCAGCTTAGAGCGCGGACAGGGGAAAGAGACCCAGTACTTC.

This clonotype was seen only a few times. V and J are TRBV28 and TRBJ1-4, with TRBD1 identical over 10 bases. The CDR3 length is 17 residues. Germline V gene data show CDR1 as MDHEN and CDR2 as SYDVKM. The ends lost 4 bases at V and 7 bases at J; junction bases unmatched: 12. This CDR3 is CASSSPGQGSVGEKLFF. The CDR3, as DNA: TGTGCCAGCAGTTCCCCGGGACAGGGGTCAGTTGGTGAAAAACTGTTTTTT. The complete variable domain, with remaining parts taken from reference TRBV28 and TRBJ1-4, reads DVKVTQSSRYLVKRTGEKVFLECVQDMDHENMFWYRQDPGLGLRLIYFSYDVKMKEKGDIPEGYSVSREKKERFSLILESASTNQTSMYLCASSSPGQGSVGEKLFFGSGTQLSVL.

Many counts were recorded for this clonotype. The gene calls are TRBV6-5 and TRBJ1-2; TRBD1 might be the D (6 bases). CDR3 length: 15 amino acids. Per the germline V gene, CDR1 is MNHEY and CDR2 is SVGAGI. V lost 2 bases and J 4 bases, leaving 14 bases between the germline ends. The CDR3 DNA is TGTGCCAGCAGTTACCAAGGACAGAAATCCTATGGCTACACCTTC. Protein sequence: CASSYQGQKSYGYTF.